This TCR beta chain was obtained from a study of cytomegalovirus exposure and HLA in healthy donors. Turning to this clone: Its antigen is not known.

Notes on the study in general: Reported results showed that the classifier diagnosed cytomegalovirus status with high specificity and sensitivity.

CDR1 and CDR2 (germline): SGHTA, FQGNSA. This CDR3 spans 15 amino acids. Trimming stripped 2 bases from V and 4 bases from J, with 14 bases between. The PCR ran on 60 Vbeta and 13 Jbeta primers. Clones were read by immunoSEQ multiplex PCR, and TCRdb kept only the in-frame ones, dropping some. The sample yields about 170,000 clones, 84% seen once. This TCR was recovered from a boy younger than 10 in good health and CMV-seronegative. Sequencing was carried out using PBMCs. The V call is TRBV7-2, the J call TRBJ1-2; no clear D. CDR3 sequence (DNA): TGTGCCAGCAGCTTATATCCCCCCGTTAGCTATGGCTACACCTTC. Its translation is CASSLYPPVSYGYTF.